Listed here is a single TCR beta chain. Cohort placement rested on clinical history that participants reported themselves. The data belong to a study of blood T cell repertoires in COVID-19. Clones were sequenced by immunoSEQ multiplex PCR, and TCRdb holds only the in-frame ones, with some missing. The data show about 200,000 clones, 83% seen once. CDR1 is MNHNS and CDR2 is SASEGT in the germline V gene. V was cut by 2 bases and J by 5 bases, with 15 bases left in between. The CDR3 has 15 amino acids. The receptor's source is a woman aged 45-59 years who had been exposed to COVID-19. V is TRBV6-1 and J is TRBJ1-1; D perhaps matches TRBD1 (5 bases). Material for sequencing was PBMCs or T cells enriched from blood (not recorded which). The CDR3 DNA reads TGTGCCAGCAGTGAATTCGGCAGGGTAAGAACTGAAGCTTTCTTT. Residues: CASSEFGRVRTEAFF.